Here is one T cell receptor (beta chain) with its context. The assay was immunoSEQ multiplex PCR, and TCRdb's table has in-frame clones only and misses some. This table holds around 300,000 clones, around 89% found once. As for treatment: around 19 received Ad26.COV2.S at low or high dose, single or two shots; 5 received placebo; per-sample allocation not given. After the first vaccine or placebo injection, samples were drawn on day 63. The sample originates from a study of Ad26.COV2.S vaccination and SARS-CoV-2 variants. Unmatched junction bases numbered 7, after V lost 5 bases and J lost 15 bases. Germline V gene lookup returns CDR1 SEHNR and CDR2 FQNEAQ (reference sequence). The CDR3 spans 11 residues.

The sequencing here drew on peripheral blood, taken in a trial of Ad26.COV2.S vaccine versus placebo. The receptor was isolated from a person between 18 and 65 years old who received the Ad26.COV2.S COVID-19 vaccine or a placebo. The chain uses TRBV7-9 and TRBJ2-1; 7 nucleotides align to TRBD1. The CDR3 sequence: CASSQRDSLFF. The DNA of the CDR3 is TGTGCCAGCAGCCAAAGGGACAGCCTGTTCTTC.